Shown below are 20 T cell receptor delta chains from a single sample sequenced in a study of gamma-delta chains in newborns, infants, children. TCRdb used CATT to re-call clones from the reads. The sample shows under 2,000 delta-chain clones, about 1.1% of them seen only once. The specimen sequenced was blood. Source of these receptors: a child who was a newborn, infant or young child, either healthy, febrile or measles-vaccinated (not recorded which).

A word on this clone: The likely explanation is a read error, given a far larger clone one base away. The identical CDR3 is also encoded by other nucleotide sequences in the sample. CDR3 protein: CACDPVGSSEGNTDKLIF. The CDR3 DNA sequence: TGTGCTTGTGACCCCGTGGGCAGTTCGGAAGGGAACACCGATAAACTCATCTTT. The V call is TRDV2, the J call TRDJ1, with D hard to call. From germline, CDR1 is GEAIGNYY and CDR2 EKD. The CDR3 runs 18 residues.

Points on this clone: Translating this DNA gives a protein that differs at residue 6 from the TCRdb one, which belongs to a much larger clone; a read error is likely, and the protein shown is this translation. This rearrangement joins TRDV2 to TRDJ1; TRDD3 aligns across 7 bases. With 2 bases clipped from V and 0 bases from J, the junction kept 11 bases outside the gene matches. This CDR3 is built from 17 residues. Germline V gives CDR1 GEAIGNYY, CDR2 EKD. The CDR3 loop reads CACDKPGDPSYTDKLIF. CDR3 bases: TGTGCCTGTGACAAACCGGGGGATCCGTCGTACACCGATAAACTCATCTTT.

As concerns this clone: A far more abundant clone sits one base away, making this likely a read error. The genes are TRDV1 and TRDJ1, with D perhaps TRDD2 (6 bases). There are 23 residues in the CDR3. Germline assignment: CDR1 TSWWSYY and CDR2 QGS. With 1 base removed from V and 1 base from J, the gap between germline ends came to 34 bases. The CDR3 bases are TGTGCTCTTGGGGAACGGTGGTCCCTCCTACGTCTTACTGAGGGTCCCACCACCGATAAACTCATCTTT. Its protein product is CALGERWSLLRLTEGPTTDKLIF.

There are a few counts of this clone. TCRdb has a much larger clone's protein, which differs at residue 10 from the translation of this DNA, likely because of a read error; what is shown is the protein translated from the DNA. The chain joins TRDV2 to TRDJ3, with D possibly being TRDD3 (6 bases). Looked up from germline, CDR1 is GEAIGNYY and CDR2 is EKD. The CDR3 has 17 amino acids. The CDR3 DNA follows: TGTGCCTGTGACACCGTACTGGGCTCCTTGGACACCCGACAGATGTTTTTC. Amino acid sequence: CACDTVLGSLDTRQMFF.

This clone has more than one count but fewer than ten. Translating this DNA gives a protein that differs at residue 13 from the TCRdb one, which belongs to a much larger clone; a read error is likely, and the protein shown is this translation. V and J are TRDV2 and TRDJ1, with 9 bases lining up with TRDD3. This CDR3 contains 16 residues. Looked up from germline, CDR1 is GEAIGNYY and CDR2 is EKD. CDR3 nucleotides: TGTGCCTGTGACACCTTACTGGGGGACGACACCGATAGACTCATCTTT. It codes for CACDTLLGDDTDRLIF.

This clone has just a few counts. This sequence is one base from a far larger clone and is likely a read error. The same CDR3 arises from other DNA sequences in this sample as well. The chain carries TRDV2 and TRDJ1; the match to TRDD3 covers 8 bases. Per germline, CDR1 GEAIGNYY and CDR2 EKD. CDR3 size: 17 residues. V gave up 3 bases and J gave up 2 bases; unmatched junction bases: 13. CDR3 DNA: TGTGCCTGTGACGAAGTACTGGGGGCCCCGTATACCGATAAACTCATCTTT. This translates into CACDEVLGAPYTDKLIF.

This clone is hyperexpanded. The identical CDR3 is also encoded by other nucleotide sequences in the sample. CDR3 coding DNA: TGTGCCTGTGACATGGTTCTGGGGGATACCTCCTGGGACACCCGACAGATGTTTTTC. The encoded protein is CACDMVLGDTSWDTRQMFF. The chain recombines TRDV2 with TRDJ3; 11 bases match TRDD3. J gave up 0 bases and V 2 bases, and 5 bases lay outside the gene matches. The germline V gene has CDR1 GEAIGNYY and CDR2 EKD. The length of the CDR3 is 19 residues.

A word on this clone: A far larger clone is only one base removed, so a read error is likely. Additional DNA sequences in this sample encode the identical CDR3. The chain uses TRDV2 and TRDJ3; TRDD3 matches 13 bases. The CDR3 covers 21 residues. Per the germline V gene, CDR1 is GEAIGNYY and CDR2 is EKD. CDR3 loop: CACDSITGGYETDWDTRQMFF. The DNA of the CDR3 is TGTGCCTGTGACTCCATTACTGGGGGATACGAAACGGATTGGGACACACGACAGATGTTTTTC.

With respect to this clone: A read error is the likely source, as a far larger clone sits one nucleotide away. The same CDR3 can be traced to other DNA sequences in this sample. The V gene is TRDV2, the J gene TRDJ1, with D perhaps TRDD3 (6 bases). In germline, CDR1 is GEAIGNYY, CDR2 EKD. V shed 4 bases and J shed 2 bases, with 22 bases lying between them. The CDR3 loop spans 17 amino acids. CDR3 region: CACEGLGVKRDTDKLIF. In nucleotides, the CDR3 is TGTGCCTGTGAAGGATTGGGGGTAAAGAGGGATACCGATAAACTCATCTTT.

The sample holds a few counts of this clone. Translating this DNA gives a protein that differs at residue 2 from the TCRdb one, which belongs to a much larger clone; a read error is likely, and the protein shown is this translation. The V gene is TRDV2, the J gene TRDJ3; a weak D match, TRDD3 (6 bases). The CDR3 has 20 residues. Germline V gene sequence: CDR1 GEAIGNYY, CDR2 EKD. The CDR3 coding sequence is TGTTCCTGTGACACCATAGCCTCGGGGATCAGCTCCTGGGACACCCGACAGATGTTTTTC. Amino acids: CSCDTIASGISSWDTRQMFF.

In its sample, this clone ranks as medium-sized. A far larger clone is just one base off, so this is likely a read error. The V call is TRDV2, the J call TRDJ3; the match to TRDD3 covers 9 bases. Germline CDR1 GEAIGNYY, CDR2 EKD. The CDR3 covers 18 residues. CDR3 sequence: CACDTAGGYSWGTRQMFF. CDR3 nucleotides: TGTGCCTGTGACACCGCCGGGGGATACTCCTGGGGCACCCGACAGATGTTTTTC.

By frequency in the sample, this clone is hyperexpanded. This sample also contains other DNA sequences that code for the same CDR3. The rearrangement joins TRDV2 to TRDJ2; D remains unclear. V gave up 5 bases and J gave up 6 bases, with 15 bases separating them. The length of the CDR3 is 14 residues. Germline lookup yields CDR1 GEAIGNYY and CDR2 EKD. The CDR3 loop is CACGTPSRAAQLFF. The CDR3, as DNA: TGTGCCTGTGGCACTCCCTCCCGGGCAGCACAACTCTTCTTT.

This clone was found a few times. TCRdb pairs this DNA with a much larger clone's protein that differs at residue 12, likely a read error; the protein shown was translated from the DNA. The V and J genes are TRDV2 and TRDJ1, with 8 bases identical to TRDD3. The V and J ends lost 3 bases and 4 bases, in that order; junction bases with no gene match: 15. Germline V gene data show CDR1 as GEAIGNYY and CDR2 as EKD. The CDR3 has 17 amino acids. The CDR3 loop is CACDEVLGAPYIDKLIF. DNA of the CDR3: TGTGCCTGTGACGAAGTACTGGGGGCCCCGTACATCGATAAACTCATCTTT.

This clone was seen only a few times. TCRdb lists the protein of a much larger clone for this DNA, which differs at residue 17, so this is likely a read error; the protein given here is translated from the DNA itself. The sample has other DNA sequences that encode this CDR3 too. This chain links TRDV2 with TRDJ1, with 9 bases aligning to TRDD3. This CDR3 is 19 amino acids long. Germline assignment: CDR1 GEAIGNYY and CDR2 EKD. The CDR3 loop reads CACDTVDWGSPRQEDKPIF. The CDR3 DNA follows: TGTGCCTGTGACACCGTCGACTGGGGGAGCCCAAGACAAGAGGATAAACCCATCTTT.

Turning to this clone: TCRdb's listed protein matches a much larger clone and diverges from this DNA's translation at residue 13, likely through a read error; the protein shown comes from the DNA. The chain uses TRDV2 and TRDJ1; TRDD3 is a possible D gene (5 bases). Germline CDR1 and CDR2: GEAIGNYY and EKD. The CDR3 runs to 15 residues. The CDR3 bases are TGTGCCTGTGACACTCTGGGCCCGAACACCGATAAATTCATCTTT. It specifies CACDTLGPNTDKFIF.

As to this clone: TCRdb assigns this DNA the protein of a much larger clone, which departs from its translation at residue 6; this likely reflects a read error, and the protein shown comes from translating the DNA. The chain combines TRDV2 with TRDJ3, with 9 nucleotides matching TRDD3. After removal of 0 bases from V and 0 bases from J, the junction contained 5 bases not matched to a gene. This CDR3 spans 19 amino acids. Germline V CDR1 and CDR2: GEAIGNYY, EKD. The CDR3 nucleotides read TGTGCCTGTGACACCGCACTGGGGGACAGCTCCTGGGACACCCGACAGATGTTTTTC. Translating it yields CACDTALGDSSWDTRQMFF.

The sample holds a few counts of this clone. A read error likely explains this, since a far larger clone differs by one base. Other DNA variants within this sample encode the same CDR3. V gene TRDV2 combines with J gene TRDJ1; 8 bases are shared with TRDD3. Germline loops: CDR1 GEAIGNYY, CDR2 EKD. Trimming took 7 bases from V and 0 from J; bases not matched to a gene: 15. The CDR3 spans 17 residues. The CDR3 region is CACDEVLGAPYTDKLIF. CDR3 in DNA: TGTGCCTGCGACGAAGTACTGGGGGCCCCGTACACCGATAAACTCATCTTT.

As concerns this clone: The TCRdb protein comes from a much larger clone and disagrees with this DNA's translation at residue 12, likely due to a read error; the protein given here is derived from the DNA. The chain carries TRDV2 and TRDJ1; tentatively, D is TRDD3 (6 bases). Germline V CDR1 and CDR2: GEAIGNYY, EKD. V lost 3 bases and J lost 1, with 23 bases in between. The CDR3 length is 18 residues. CDR3 DNA: TGTGCCTGTGACTCACTACGTCCGGTGGGGGCCGGCACCGATAAACTCATCTTT. Encoded protein: CACDSLRPVGAGTDKLIF.

Points on this clone: The protein held in TCRdb is that of a much larger clone and does not match this DNA's translation at residue 11, likely because of a read error; the protein shown is translated from the DNA. The chain recombines TRDV2 with TRDJ1; D perhaps matches TRDD3 (5 bases). The CDR3 consists of 15 residues. The germline gives CDR1 GEAIGNYY, CDR2 EKD. The CDR3 region has the DNA TGTGCCTGTGACACTCTGGGCCCGAACACCGAAAAACTCATCTTT. It yields the protein CACDTLGPNTEKLIF.

Notes on this clone: This likely reflects a read error, since a far larger clone is one base away. The sample contains more than one DNA sequence encoding this CDR3. The chain couples TRDV2 to TRDJ3; D is possibly TRDD3 (6 bases). CDR1 GEAIGNYY and CDR2 EKD come from the germline V gene. The CDR3 contains 17 residues. The V and J ends lost 4 bases and 0 bases respectively, with 12 bases between them. Here the CDR3 DNA reads TGTGCCTGTGATACCGTACTGGGCTCCTGGGACACCCGACAGATGTTTTTC. It translates to CACDTVLGSWDTRQMFF.